Each of the 19 T cell receptor beta chains below was sequenced from the same sample in a study of identical twins. MiXCR, run by TCRdb on the 5' RACE reads, gives a single entry per CDR3 protein. Of about 210,000 distinct CDR3 sequences in the sample, roughly 10% are singletons; the top ten hold about 5.2%. The sequenced sample was memory (CD45RO+) T cells sorted from blood. The source of these receptors is a woman younger than 30 in good health.

This clonotype was picked up many times. The CDR3 is CASSGWTSEETQYF. The CDR3 nucleotides are TGTGCCAGCAGCGGATGGACTAGCGAAGAGACCCAGTACTTC. The chain uses TRBV9 and TRBJ2-5; 9 positions match TRBD2. J was trimmed by 3 bases and V by 3 bases; bases with no gene match: 3. The CDR3 has 14 residues. Germline loops: CDR1 SGDLS, CDR2 YYNGEE.

This clonotype has a count of ten or more. The rearrangement uses TRBV20-1 and TRBJ2-3, with D perhaps TRBD1 (6 bases). CDR1 and CDR2 from the germline V gene are DFQATT and SNEGSKA (reference sequence). Between the trimmed V and J ends, which lost 3 bases and 0 bases, there was a span of 10 bases. The CDR3 is 14 amino acids. The CDR3 nucleotides are TGCAGTGCTAGCTGGGGGCCTAGCACAGATACGCAGTATTTT. This gives the protein CSASWGPSTDTQYF.

This clonotype was seen a handful of times. This chain connects TRBV7-9 to TRBJ2-3; perhaps D is TRBD1 or TRBD2 (6 bases each). Germline CDR1 and CDR2: SEHNR and FQNEAQ (reference sequence). The CDR3 runs to 15 residues. V dropped 5 bases and J dropped 2 bases, with 14 bases sitting between them. The CDR3 region is CASSPLGGATDTQYF. Here the CDR3 DNA reads TGTGCCAGCAGCCCGCTGGGGGGCGCCACAGATACGCAGTATTTT.

This sequence joins TRBV5-1 and TRBJ2-5; TRBD1 or TRBD2 may be the D gene (6 bases each). This CDR3 contains 14 residues. Germline CDR1 reads SGHRS; CDR2 reads YFSETQ. Trimming took 3 bases from V and 4 from J, leaving 13 bases between them. CDR3 DNA sequence: TGCGCCAGCAGCTATACAGGGAGGCTAGAGACCCAGTACTTC. Translated, it gives CASSYTGRLETQYF. The whole variable domain, filled in from reference TRBV5-1 and TRBJ2-5, reads KAGVTQTPRYLIKTRGQQVTLSCSPISGHRSVSWYQQTPGQGLQFLFEYFSETQRNKGNFPGRFSGRQFSNSRSEMNVSTLELGDSALYLCASSYTGRLETQYFGPGTRLLVL.

This clonotype occurred many times. The rearrangement links TRBV5-1 to TRBJ1-6; TRBD1 is a possible D gene (5 bases). The CDR3 sequence is 14 residues long. Trimming removed 4 bases from V and 6 bases from J, with 11 bases in between. The germline V gene encodes CDR1 SGHRS and CDR2 YFSETQ. This CDR3 is CASSLWGSNSPLHF. CDR3 sequence (DNA): TGCGCCAGCAGCCTCTGGGGGTCTAATTCACCCCTCCACTTT.

The table lists this clonotype with a few counts. This chain uses TRBV6-1 with TRBJ2-2; no reliable D call. CDR1 and CDR2 from the germline V gene are MNHNS and SASEGT. The CDR3 loop spans 14 amino acids. Trimming took 7 bases from V and 2 from J, leaving 11 bases between them. The CDR3 here is CASTGGPNTGELFF. The CDR3 DNA sequence: TGTGCCAGCACCGGCGGTCCTAACACCGGGGAGCTGTTTTTT.

This clonotype has more than one count but fewer than ten. This chain links TRBV2 with TRBJ2-2, with D hard to call. V dropped 5 bases and J dropped 0 bases, with 10 bases sitting between them. The CDR3 is 15 residues long. Germline CDR1 reads SNHLY; CDR2 reads FYNNEI. Here the CDR3 reads CASSSTGPNTGELFF. As DNA, the CDR3 is TGTGCCAGCAGTTCTACCGGTCCGAACACCGGGGAGCTGTTTTTT.

The genes are TRBV12-3 or TRBV12-4 and TRBJ1-4, with TRBD1 matching 10 bases. Trimming cost V 6 bases and J 8 bases; bases outside gene matches: 6. The CDR3 is made up of 14 amino acids. The CDR3 protein is CASSDRGQGEKLFF. The CDR3 bases are TGTGCCAGCAGCGACAGGGGGCAAGGGGAAAAACTGTTTTTT.

The genes are TRBV5-5 and TRBJ1-4; D unresolved. Germline assignment: CDR1 SGHKS and CDR2 YYEKEE (reference sequence). V was trimmed by 0 bases and J by 2 bases, leaving 2 bases between them. The CDR3 sequence is 13 residues long. CDR3 residues: CASSLGTNEKLFF. CDR3 coding DNA: TGTGCCAGCAGCTTGGGCACTAATGAAAAACTGTTTTTT.

Many counts were recorded for this clonotype. The chain links TRBV12-3 or TRBV12-4 to TRBJ2-3; a weak D match, TRBD1 (6 bases). The CDR3 totals 16 residues. V gave up 5 bases and J gave up 2 bases, with 17 bases separating them. Written as DNA, the CDR3 is TGTGCCAGCAGTCCACAGGGTCCCCCGTACACAGATACGCAGTATTTT. It translates to CASSPQGPPYTDTQYF.

The gene calls are TRBV12-3 or TRBV12-4 and TRBJ1-2; D remains unclear. Between the trimmed V and J ends, which lost 6 bases and 8 bases, there was a span of 13 bases. CDR3 length: 12 residues. The CDR3, as DNA: TGTGCCAGCAGCCCGGAGACCGTGGGCTACACCTTC. This sequence encodes CASSPETVGYTF.

This clonotype was picked up many times. The chain carries TRBV3-1 and TRBJ2-1; the match to TRBD2 covers 12 bases. The ends lost 1 base at V and 7 bases at J; junction bases unmatched: 8. The length of the CDR3 is 17 residues. Germline V gene sequence: CDR1 LGHDT, CDR2 YNNKEL (reference sequence). CDR3 sequence reads: CASSQGTSGVGANEQFF. DNA for the CDR3: TGTGCCAGCAGCCAAGGGACTAGCGGGGTGGGGGCTAATGAGCAGTTCTTC.

V gene TRBV7-2 combines with J gene TRBJ2-7; D is tentatively TRBD1 or TRBD2 (5 bases each). The CDR3 is 14 amino acids. Between the trimmed V and J ends, which lost 1 base and 2 bases, there was a span of 9 bases. Germline CDR1 reads SGHTA; CDR2 reads FQGNSA. In nucleotides, the CDR3 is TGTGCCAGCAGCTTAGGCGAGGGGCCCTACGAGCAGTACTTC. This encodes CASSLGEGPYEQYF.

This clonotype was observed a handful of times. V and J are TRBV6-2 or TRBV6-3 and TRBJ2-3; TRBD2 agrees at 9 bases. This CDR3 spans 15 amino acids. The germline V gene encodes CDR1 MNHEY and CDR2 SVGEGT. Trimming at V came to 5 bases and at J to 2 bases, leaving 5 bases not matched to a gene. CDR3 sequence: CASSPLAGYTDTQYF. The CDR3 nucleotides read TGTGCCAGCAGTCCCCTAGCGGGATACACAGATACGCAGTATTTT.

The chain uses TRBV7-2 and TRBJ2-3, with 14 bases aligning to TRBD2. The CDR3 covers 17 residues. Germline V gene sequence: CDR1 SGHTA, CDR2 FQGNSA. The V gene end was trimmed by 0 bases and the J gene end by 4 bases; junction bases not matched to a gene: 3. CDR3 sequence (DNA): TGTGCCAGCAGCTTAGCGAGGGGACTAGCGGGAGCAGATACGCAGTATTTT. It codes for CASSLARGLAGADTQYF.

The V call is TRBV3-1, the J call TRBJ2-2; no firm D call. This CDR3 contains 15 residues. Germline V gene lookup returns CDR1 LGHDT and CDR2 YNNKEL (reference sequence). The germline V and J ends were trimmed by 2 bases and 1 base, with 8 bases remaining between them. CDR3 loop: CASSQHGVNTGELFF. DNA for the CDR3: TGTGCCAGCAGCCAACATGGAGTGAACACCGGGGAGCTGTTTTTT. The full variable domain, its missing parts supplied by reference TRBV3-1 and TRBJ2-2, is DTAVSQTPKYLVTQMGNDKSIKCEQNLGHDTMYWYKQDSKKFLKIMFSYNNKELIINETVPNRFSPKSPDKAHLNLHINSLELGDSAVYFCASSQHGVNTGELFFGEGSRLTVL.

This clonotype was seen at least ten times. The genes are TRBV24-1 and TRBJ2-2; TRBD2 is a possible D gene (5 bases). The CDR3 covers 14 residues. Looked up from germline, CDR1 is KGHDR and CDR2 is SFDVKD. The V end was cut by 12 bases, the J end by 3 bases, with 16 bases between. CDR3 sequence: CASSGNLYTGELFF. The CDR3 nucleotides read TGTGCCTCATCCGGGAACCTCTACACCGGGGAGCTGTTTTTT.

Only a few counts were recorded for this clonotype. V gene TRBV2 combines with J gene TRBJ2-5, with 15 nucleotides matching TRBD2. Germline lookup yields CDR1 SNHLY and CDR2 FYNNEI. Germline trimming cut 6 bases from V and 3 bases from J; bases unmatched to any gene: 2. The length of the CDR3 is 15 residues. The CDR3 nucleotides read TGTGCCAGCAGCGGGACTAGCGGGAGGAAAGAGACCCAGTACTTC. Protein: CASSGTSGRKETQYF.

This clonotype occurred a few times. The chain links TRBV24-1 to TRBJ2-2; maybe TRBD2 (6 bases). Germline V CDR1 and CDR2: KGHDR, SFDVKD. This CDR3 region has 15 residues. Trimming removed 9 bases at V and 5 bases at J, with 18 bases between. CDR3 bases: TGTGCCACCGGGCCCCCTAGCGACCGAACCGGGGAGCTGTTTTTT. Translation: CATGPPSDRTGELFF.